Listed here are 19 T cell receptor beta chains from one sample, sequenced in a study of T cell repertoires in cytomegalovirus infection. TCRdb passed the reads through MiXCR, listing each CDR3 protein once. The data contain hundreds of thousands of distinct CDR3 sequences, 20% to 30% of them seen just once; the ten biggest clones take up approximately 8.2%. The sequenced sample was CD8+ T cells from PBMCs. These receptors were taken from a human donor in good health (CMV status not recorded). Some clones in this sample may be carry-over from other donors' samples.

This chain connects TRBV6-2 or TRBV6-3 to TRBJ2-5; 10 nucleotides agree with TRBD1. The V and J ends lost 5 bases and 4 bases, in that order; junction bases with no gene match: 13. The CDR3 is made up of 17 amino acids. CDR1 and CDR2 from the germline V gene are MNHEY and SVGEGT. CDR3 DNA sequence: TGTGCCAGCAGTCAAGGATCAGTGACAGGGGGCCGAGAGACCCAGTACTTC. This translates into CASSQGSVTGGRETQYF.

The sample holds many counts of this clonotype. The V call is TRBV7-2, the J call TRBJ2-5, with a weak D call TRBD2 (6 bases). The V end was cut by 3 bases, the J end by 0 bases, with 20 bases between. The CDR3 is made up of 18 amino acids. The germline V gene has CDR1 SGHTA and CDR2 FQGNSA. CDR3 sequence: CASSFPVEGGEDQETQYF. CDR3 nucleotides: TGTGCCAGCAGCTTCCCTGTAGAAGGCGGGGAGGACCAAGAGACCCAGTACTTC.

This clonotype was counted at least ten times. The rearrangement links TRBV11-3 to TRBJ2-1, with D tentatively TRBD1 (6 bases). The CDR3 is made up of 15 amino acids. The germline V and J ends were trimmed by 5 bases and 0 bases, with 11 bases remaining between them. CDR1 is SGHNT and CDR2 is YENEEA in the germline V gene. In DNA form, the CDR3 reads TGTGCCAGCAGCATCACAGGGAGCTCCTACAATGAGCAGTTCTTC. Encoded protein: CASSITGSSYNEQFF.

The table lists this clonotype with a few counts. The V call is TRBV6-8, the J call TRBJ2-3; 14 nucleotides match TRBD2. Trimming took 7 bases from V and 5 from J; bases not matched to a gene: 11. Germline CDR1 MNHGY, CDR2 SAAAGT. The CDR3 length is 17 residues. CDR3 protein: CASKMTSGGAREDTQYF. The DNA of the CDR3 is TGTGCCAGCAAGATGACTAGCGGGGGGGCAAGGGAAGATACGCAGTATTTT.

This clonotype came up many times. The chain is built from TRBV11-3 and TRBJ2-7, with 7 positions matching TRBD1. The J segment lost 6 bases and the V segment lost 5 bases, leaving 7 bases of the junction unmatched. Germline loops: CDR1 SGHNT, CDR2 YENEEA. The CDR3 runs 13 residues. CDR3 amino acids: CASSDRVLGEQYF. The CDR3 DNA reads as TGTGCCAGCAGCGACAGGGTTCTCGGCGAGCAGTACTTC.

This clonotype was counted a few times. The chain couples TRBV4-1 to TRBJ2-5, with 7 bases aligning to TRBD2. J lost 5 bases, V lost 3 bases, and 12 bases had no gene match. The CDR3 covers 16 residues. Germline V gene sequence: CDR1 MGHRA, CDR2 YSYEKL. The CDR3 loop is CASSQGRGVQEETQYF. Written as DNA, the CDR3 is TGCGCCAGCAGCCAGGGTCGGGGGGTCCAAGAGGAGACCCAGTACTTC.

This clonotype occurred many times. The chain carries TRBV7-8 and TRBJ1-1; a possible D gene is TRBD1 (5 bases). Trimming stripped 5 bases from V and 8 bases from J, with 18 bases between. The CDR3 loop spans 14 amino acids. Germline CDR1 SGHVS, CDR2 FQNEAQ. This CDR3 is CASSLAGTTREAFF. The CDR3 DNA reads TGTGCCAGCAGCCTCGCCGGGACCACTAGGGAAGCTTTCTTT.

The rearrangement links TRBV28 to TRBJ2-5, with 8 positions matching TRBD1. CDR3 length equals 14 residues. The germline CDR1 and CDR2 sequences are MDHEN and SYDVKM. V gave up 5 bases and J gave up 4 bases; unmatched junction bases: 6. The CDR3 protein is CASSVDRGPETQYF. The CDR3 nucleotides are TGTGCCAGCAGTGTAGACAGGGGCCCAGAGACCCAGTACTTC. The variable domain in full, completed from reference TRBV28 and TRBJ2-5, reads DVKVTQSSRYLVKRTGEKVFLECVQDMDHENMFWYRQDPGLGLRLIYFSYDVKMKEKGDIPEGYSVSREKKERFSLILESASTNQTSMYLCASSVDRGPETQYFGPGTRLLVL.

This clonotype was observed at least ten times. The chain is built from TRBV14 and TRBJ2-3, with 9 nucleotides matching TRBD2. V shed 4 bases, J shed 2 bases, and the junction held 7 bases outside the gene matches. Germline CDR1 reads SGHDN; CDR2 reads FVKESK. The CDR3 is 16 residues long. The chain's CDR3 is CASSPRQRGATDTQYF. The CDR3 bases are TGTGCCAGCAGCCCCCGACAGCGGGGGGCCACAGATACGCAGTATTTT.

This clonotype appeared a few times. The V gene is TRBV7-9, the J gene TRBJ2-7; D is uncertain. CDR3 size: 15 residues. Germline V gene sequence: CDR1 SEHNR, CDR2 FQNEAQ (reference sequence). Trimming pared 5 bases from V and 1 base from J, leaving 15 bases between. The CDR3 coding sequence is TGTGCCAGCAGCGGGCCGGCAGGAAATTCCTACGAGCAGTACTTC. Amino acid sequence: CASSGPAGNSYEQYF.

This clonotype has just a few counts. The chain carries TRBV6-2 or TRBV6-3 and TRBJ2-5; a possible D gene is TRBD2 (6 bases). CDR1 is MNHEY and CDR2 is SVGEGT in the germline V gene. The length of the CDR3 is 15 residues. V shed 4 bases and J shed 0 bases, with 12 bases lying between them. The CDR3 coding sequence is TGTGCCAGCAGTTGGTCGGGGGTGTACCAAGAGACCCAGTACTTC. Residues: CASSWSGVYQETQYF.

For this clonotype: This may be a read error: a much more frequent sequence differs by one nucleotide. The V and J genes are TRBV7-6 and TRBJ2-5, with D perhaps TRBD1 or TRBD2 (5 bases each). This CDR3 is 15 amino acids long. Germline assignment: CDR1 SGHVS and CDR2 FNYEAQ. The CDR3 coding sequence is TGTGCCAACAGCTTCTTATTCAACGGGGCGGAGACCCAGTACTTC. Translation gives CANSFLFNGAETQYF.

This chain joins TRBV4-1 and TRBJ1-1; perhaps TRBD1 as D (5 bases). Germline CDR1 MGHRA, CDR2 YSYEKL. The V gene lost 1 base and the J gene lost 1 base, with 13 bases spanning the gap. The CDR3 runs to 16 residues. CDR3 bases: TGCGCCAGCAGCCAAGGGGGGTTAATGGGGAACACTGAAGCTTTCTTT. As protein: CASSQGGLMGNTEAFF.

This clonotype was seen a few times. J is TRBJ2-5 and V is TRBV25-1; D not certain. The V gene's germline CDR1 is MGHDK and CDR2 SYGVNS. The CDR3 runs 10 residues. The V gene lost 6 bases and the J gene lost 4 bases, with 3 bases spanning the gap. The DNA of the CDR3 is TGTGCCAGCAGAAGAGAGACCCAGTACTTC. Protein product: CASRRETQYF.

This rearrangement joins TRBV7-3 to TRBJ2-1; the match to TRBD2 covers 8 bases. J was trimmed by 6 bases and V by 4 bases; bases with no gene match: 5. The CDR3 length is 14 residues. The germline gives CDR1 SGHTA, CDR2 FQGTGA. The CDR3 nucleotides read TGTGCCAGCAGCTGGGGACTAGTCGGCAATGAGCAGTTCTTC. Translating it yields CASSWGLVGNEQFF.

This clonotype was picked up many times. The chain combines TRBV7-8 with TRBJ2-7, with 8 bases lining up with TRBD1. Germline trimming cut 5 bases from V and 3 bases from J; bases unmatched to any gene: 15. The CDR3 is made up of 17 amino acids. Germline V CDR1 and CDR2: SGHVS, FQNEAQ. For the CDR3, the DNA is TGTGCCAGCAGCCCGAGTACAGGGGGTTTTCGTGTCTACGAGCAGTACGTC. Translated, it gives CASSPSTGGFRVYEQYV.

The chain is built from TRBV29-1 and TRBJ2-1; perhaps TRBD2 as D (7 bases). CDR1 and CDR2 from the germline V gene are SQVTM and ANQGSEA. Trimming removed 7 bases at V and 5 bases at J, with 18 bases between. CDR3 length: 14 residues. CDR3 coding DNA: TGCAGCGCAGAAAGGGGGGGCCGAGACAATGAGCAGTTCTTC. This codes for CSAERGGRDNEQFF.

For this clonotype: The missing conserved phenylalanine or tryptophan at the end of this CDR3 makes a read error likely. V usage is TRBV19 and J usage is TRBJ1-5, with no clear D. The V gene lost 3 bases and the J gene lost 7 bases, with 10 bases spanning the gap. The length of the CDR3 is 13 residues. The V gene's germline CDR1 is LNHDA and CDR2 SQIVND (reference sequence). DNA for the CDR3: TGTGCCAGTAGTATCGTCCTGCGACAGCCCCAGCATTCT. Amino acid sequence: CASSIVLRQPQHS.

With regard to this clonotype: A read error is possible here, since a much larger clone lies one base away. The chain couples TRBV28 to TRBJ1-1; no clear D gene. CDR1 is MDHEN and CDR2 is SYDVKM in the germline V gene. The CDR3 has 16 amino acids. The CDR3 bases are TGTGTCAGCGGCACGAGGGAAGCGGGGATCAACACTGAAGCTTTCTTT. This sequence encodes CVSGTREAGINTEAFF.